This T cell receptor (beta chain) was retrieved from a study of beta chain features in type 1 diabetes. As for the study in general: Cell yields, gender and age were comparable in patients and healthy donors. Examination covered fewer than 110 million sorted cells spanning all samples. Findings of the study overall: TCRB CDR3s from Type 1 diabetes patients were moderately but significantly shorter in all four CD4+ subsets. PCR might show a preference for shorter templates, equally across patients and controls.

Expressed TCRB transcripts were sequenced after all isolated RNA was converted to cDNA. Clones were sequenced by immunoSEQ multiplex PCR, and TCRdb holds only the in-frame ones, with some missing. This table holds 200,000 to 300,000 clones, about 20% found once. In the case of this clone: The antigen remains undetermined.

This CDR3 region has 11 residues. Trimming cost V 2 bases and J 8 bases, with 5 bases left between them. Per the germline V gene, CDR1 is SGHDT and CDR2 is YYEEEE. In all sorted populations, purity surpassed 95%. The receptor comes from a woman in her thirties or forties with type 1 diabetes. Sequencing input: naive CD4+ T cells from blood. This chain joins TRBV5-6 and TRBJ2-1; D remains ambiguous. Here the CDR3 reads CASSFSDEQFF. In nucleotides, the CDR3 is TGTGCCAGCAGCTTCTCCGATGAGCAGTTCTTC.